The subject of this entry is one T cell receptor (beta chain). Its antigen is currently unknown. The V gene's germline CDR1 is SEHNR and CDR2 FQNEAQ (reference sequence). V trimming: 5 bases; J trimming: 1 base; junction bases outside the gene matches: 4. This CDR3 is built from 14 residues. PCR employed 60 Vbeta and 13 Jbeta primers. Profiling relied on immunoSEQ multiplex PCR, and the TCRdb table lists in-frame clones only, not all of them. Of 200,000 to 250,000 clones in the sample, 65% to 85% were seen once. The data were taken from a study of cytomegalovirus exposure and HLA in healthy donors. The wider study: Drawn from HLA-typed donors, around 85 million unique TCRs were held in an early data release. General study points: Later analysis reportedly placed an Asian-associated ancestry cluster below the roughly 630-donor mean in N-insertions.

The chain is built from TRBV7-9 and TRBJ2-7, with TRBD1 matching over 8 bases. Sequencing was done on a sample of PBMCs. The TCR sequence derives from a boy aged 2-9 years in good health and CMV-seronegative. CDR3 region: CASSPGQVSYEQYF. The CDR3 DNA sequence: TGTGCCAGCAGCCCGGGACAGGTATCCTACGAGCAGTACTTC.